The subject of this entry is one T cell receptor (beta chain). The target antigen is unknown. This sample stems from a study of blood T cells in healthy people across ages. Study-level results: There was no known CMV status for donors, so expanded clonotype changes were possibly confounded.

CDR1 is MNHNS and CDR2 is SASEGT in the germline V gene. Trimming shortened V by 2 bases and J by 0 bases, and 8 bases separated the two germline ends. The CDR3 has 15 amino acids. It was roughly 10 milliliters of peripheral blood that were drawn from each donor. PCR was performed a second time for roughly 7 to 11 cycles using a sample-barcoded 5' primer and a J-beta primer mix. Via MiXCR, TCRdb re-called the 5' RACE reads, giving one row per CDR3 protein. Of more than 900,000 distinct CDR3 sequences listed, 25% to 35% are singletons. The same sample was also used in a study of T cells of mothers and their children. That report notes: At a rate of approximately 1.5 ug per 15 ul, cDNA synthesis received all of the extracted RNA. Slightly higher, non-significant overlap characterized related mother-child pairs relative to unrelated pairs.

This TCR was recovered from a woman aged 35 to 49 in good health. The rearrangement links TRBV6-1 to TRBJ2-1; D call uncertain. Sequencing was performed on blood. CDR3 region: CASSERVSSYNEQFF. The DNA for the CDR3 is TGTGCCAGCAGTGAAAGGGTTAGCTCCTACAATGAGCAGTTCTTC.